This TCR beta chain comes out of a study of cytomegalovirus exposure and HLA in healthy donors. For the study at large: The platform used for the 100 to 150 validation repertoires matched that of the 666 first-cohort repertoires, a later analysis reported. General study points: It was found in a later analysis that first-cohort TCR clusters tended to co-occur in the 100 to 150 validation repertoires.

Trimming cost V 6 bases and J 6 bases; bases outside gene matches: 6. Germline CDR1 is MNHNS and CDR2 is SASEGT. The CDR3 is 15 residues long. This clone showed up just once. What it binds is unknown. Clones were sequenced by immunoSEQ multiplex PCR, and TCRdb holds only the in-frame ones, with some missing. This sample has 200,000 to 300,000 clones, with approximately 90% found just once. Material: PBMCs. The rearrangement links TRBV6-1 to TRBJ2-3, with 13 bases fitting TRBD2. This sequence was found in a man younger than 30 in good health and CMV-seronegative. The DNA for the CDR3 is TGTGCCAGCAGCCGGACTAGCGGGAGTGGGGATACGCAGTATTTT. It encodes CASSRTSGSGDTQYF.